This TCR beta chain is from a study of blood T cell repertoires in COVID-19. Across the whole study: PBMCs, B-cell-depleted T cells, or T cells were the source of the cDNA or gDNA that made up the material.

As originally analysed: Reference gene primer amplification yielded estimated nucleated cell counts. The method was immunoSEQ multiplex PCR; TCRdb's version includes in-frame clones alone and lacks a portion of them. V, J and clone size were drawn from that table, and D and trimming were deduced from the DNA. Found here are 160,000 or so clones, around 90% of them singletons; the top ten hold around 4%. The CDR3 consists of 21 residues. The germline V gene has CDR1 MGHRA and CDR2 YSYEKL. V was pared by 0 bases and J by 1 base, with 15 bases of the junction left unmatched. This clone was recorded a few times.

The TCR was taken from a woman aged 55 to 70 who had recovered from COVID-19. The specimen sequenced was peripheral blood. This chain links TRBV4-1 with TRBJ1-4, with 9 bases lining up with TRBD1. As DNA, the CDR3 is TGCGCCAGCAGCCAAGATACCCTCTCTTGGACAGGGGCTGGAACTAATGAAAAACTGTTTTTT. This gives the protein CASSQDTLSWTGAGTNEKLFF.